This section outlines one T cell receptor beta chain sequence together with its context. This sample stems from a study of blood T cell repertoires in COVID-19. Some clones are missing from TCRdb's copy, which holds only in-frame ones; the method was immunoSEQ multiplex PCR. The sample shows about 270,000 clones, just under 90% of them seen only once. This CDR3 has 16 residues. Germline V gene data show CDR1 as SGHDT and CDR2 as YYEEEE. With V trimmed by 7 bases and J by 2 bases, 13 bases remained unmatched. The receptor's source is a woman in her twenties or thirties with acute COVID-19. The sequencing sample was made of PBMCs or T cells enriched from blood (not recorded which). The rearrangement uses TRBV5-6 and TRBJ2-7; 9 nucleotides agree with TRBD1. The chain's CDR3 is CASHPIGTGLPYEQYF. The CDR3 DNA follows: TGTGCCAGCCACCCCATCGGGACAGGGTTACCCTACGAGCAGTACTTC.